A few counts support the clone carrying this T cell receptor (beta chain). The target antigen is unknown. Healthy Caucasians alone served as donors. The data are from a study of identical twins. Template switching (which added a universal primer site) was used, and cDNA carried unique molecular identifiers. Each CDR3 protein gets one entry after TCRdb re-called the 5' RACE reads with MiXCR. The data hold 200,000 to 250,000 distinct CDR3 sequences, with roughly 7% observed a single time. Findings and caveats of the study: Models came in too low on out-of-frame TCR alpha sharing in monozygotic twins.

The CDR3 loop spans 12 amino acids. Germline V gives CDR1 SQVTM, CDR2 ANQGSEA. V was pared by 2 bases and J by 3 bases, with 1 base of the junction left unmatched. This sample was shared with a second study, whose subject was yellow fever vaccine responses in identical twins.

This chain uses TRBV29-1 with TRBJ2-7, with TRBD2 matching 7 bases. Sequences were obtained from memory (CD45RO+) T cells sorted from blood. The TCR was taken from a woman aged 18-29 years in good health. CDR3 loop: CSVEWGGYEQYF. CDR3 DNA sequence: TGCAGCGTTGAATGGGGGGGCTACGAGCAGTACTTC.